Below are 5 T cell receptor beta chains sequenced from a single sample in a study of early T cells in non-severe SARS-CoV-2 infection. TCRdb processed the 5' RACE reads anew with MiXCR; each CDR3 protein has one entry. The sample carries about 60,000 distinct CDR3 sequences, over 5% recorded once. Sequencing used whole blood. The receptors stem from an adult who was a healthcare worker with PCR-confirmed SARS-CoV-2 infection or an uninfected control (not recorded which).

The table lists this clonotype with many counts. The chain is built from TRBV6-2 or TRBV6-3 and TRBJ2-1; 7 nucleotides align to TRBD2. Germline lookup yields CDR1 MNHEY and CDR2 SVGEGT. The CDR3 is 16 amino acids. After removal of 0 bases from V and 5 bases from J, the junction contained 7 bases not matched to a gene. CDR3 DNA sequence: TGTGCCAGCAGTTACTCGGGAGGGACGGGGAACAATGAGCAGTTCTTC. Translation gives CASSYSGGTGNNEQFF.

This clonotype was counted at least ten times. This sequence joins TRBV11-2 and TRBJ2-3; TRBD1 agrees at 8 bases. Trimming removed 5 bases from V and 0 bases from J; junction bases left unmatched: 4. Germline V gene data show CDR1 as SGHAT and CDR2 as FQNNGV. This CDR3 is built from 15 residues. Here the CDR3 reads CASSPGQGSTDTQYF. CDR3 in DNA: TGTGCCAGCAGCCCAGGACAGGGCAGCACAGATACGCAGTATTTT.

This chain links TRBV20-1 with TRBJ2-1; D possibly corresponds to TRBD2 (6 bases). Germline V gene sequence: CDR1 DFQATT, CDR2 SNEGSKA (reference sequence). V gave up 6 bases and J gave up 2 bases, with 23 bases separating them. This CDR3 is built from 17 residues. Here the CDR3 DNA reads TGCAGTGCCAGGACTATCACCTCGGTGTCGCCCTACAATGAGCAGTTCTTC. The encoded protein is CSARTITSVSPYNEQFF.

This clonotype was seen at least ten times. V gene TRBV25-1 combines with J gene TRBJ1-1; D is unclear. Germline V CDR1 and CDR2: MGHDK, SYGVNS. There are 11 residues in the CDR3. The V gene lost 6 bases and the J gene lost 1 base, with 3 bases spanning the gap. This CDR3 reads CASSRNTEAFF. The CDR3 coding sequence is TGTGCCAGCAGCAGGAACACTGAAGCTTTCTTT.

This clonotype was seen more than once but under ten times. This chain joins TRBV7-2 and TRBJ1-4; 7 bases fit TRBD1. Germline CDR1 is SGHTA and CDR2 is FQGNSA. After removal of 3 bases from V and 8 bases from J, the junction contained 9 bases not matched to a gene. The CDR3 totals 15 residues. CDR3 residues: CASSFDTRTGEKLFF. The CDR3 bases are TGTGCCAGCAGCTTCGATACCCGGACAGGCGAAAAACTGTTTTTT.